This entry lists 13 T cell receptor beta chains sequenced from one sample in a study of T cell repertoires in aging, cancer and after chemotherapy (dated by TCRdb to 2018 to 2020). The instrument was an Illumina MiSeq. Rearranged TRB sequences spanning V, D and J segments were amplified in a multiplex touch-down PCR with a mixed TRB-A/B primer pool. TCRdb itself trimmed the public reads at Q25 with fastp, ran MiXCR and retained productive beta chains. Under each unique CDR3 protein, matching rows form one entry showing the most common genes and DNA. The sample yields about 13,000 distinct CDR3 sequences; less than 30% were counted once. Of the sample, about half is held by the ten largest clones. Instead of sorted cells or RNA, genomic DNA extracted from peripheral blood served as the source for amplifying TCR beta rearrangements. Source material: blood. These receptors were taken from a human donor in good health.

This sequence joins TRBV6-2 or TRBV6-3 and TRBJ2-2; 8 positions match TRBD1. CDR1 is MNHEY and CDR2 is SVGEGT in the germline V gene. The CDR3 totals 16 residues. The ends lost 6 bases at V and 1 base at J; junction bases unmatched: 7. Here the CDR3 reads CASRRPGTGNTGELFF. The CDR3, as DNA: TGTGCCAGCAGACGTCCAGGGACAGGGAACACCGGGGAGCTGTTTTTT.

V gene TRBV28 combines with J gene TRBJ2-7; tentative D call: TRBD1 (6 bases). The germline V gene has CDR1 MDHEN and CDR2 SYDVKM. V gave up 7 bases and J gave up 4 bases, with 17 bases separating them. The CDR3 consists of 14 residues. The CDR3 nucleotides read TGTGCCAGCACCTCCTCTTTGGGGGCTTACGAGCAGTACTTC. It yields the protein CASTSSLGAYEQYF.

The table lists this clonotype with a count of one. The CDR3 end shows no conserved phenylalanine or tryptophan, and so a read error is likely. The rearrangement joins TRBV10-3 to TRBJ1-2; 7 bases are shared with TRBD1. The CDR3 is 18 amino acids. CDR1 is ENHRY and CDR2 is SYGVKD in the germline V gene. Losses at the gene ends were 8 bases for V and 1 base for J; bases not matched to a gene: 19. CDR3 DNA: TGTGCCATCCGTAGCCCCCTGAAGACAGGGCGATTTAACTATGGCTACACCCTC. This translates into CAIRSPLKTGRFNYGYTL.

This clonotype appeared a few times. The V gene is TRBV20-1, the J gene TRBJ1-4, with TRBD1 as a possible D gene (6 bases). The CDR3 sequence is 15 residues long. CDR1 is DFQATT, CDR2 SNEGSKA, per germline (reference sequence). V gave up 0 bases and J gave up 3 bases, with 11 bases separating them. The CDR3 here is CSARDPGTPNEKLFF. DNA of the CDR3: TGCAGTGCTAGAGACCCCGGGACACCTAATGAAAAACTGTTTTTT.

This clonotype was observed a few times. As DNA, the CDR3 is TGTGCCAGCAGCGTGGACAACATTAAAGCTTTCTTT. Protein sequence: CASSVDNIKAFF. V and J are TRBV5-6 and TRBJ1-1, with D maybe TRBD1 (5 bases). The V end lost 4 bases, the J end lost 9 bases, and 13 bases lay between the germline ends. Germline V gives CDR1 SGHDT, CDR2 YYEEEE. This CDR3 spans 12 amino acids.

This chain uses TRBV10-3 with TRBJ2-2; the D gene is possibly TRBD1 (6 bases). Looked up from germline, CDR1 is ENHRY and CDR2 is SYGVKD. The CDR3 covers 15 residues. With 10 bases removed from V and 1 base from J, the gap between germline ends came to 16 bases. Written as DNA, the CDR3 is TGTGCCAGCACAGCTTTGACAGGGAACACCGGGGAGCTGTTTTTT. Its translation is CASTALTGNTGELFF.

The gene calls are TRBV7-9 and TRBJ1-6, with 7 bases matching TRBD1. Germline trimming cut 3 bases from V and 6 bases from J; bases unmatched to any gene: 8. Germline V CDR1 and CDR2: SEHNR, FQNEAQ (reference sequence). The CDR3 length is 16 residues. DNA of the CDR3: TGTGCCAGCAGCTTTATAGGGGACAGAGCTAATTCACCCCTCCACTTT. Its protein is CASSFIGDRANSPLHF.

This clonotype was detected once. V gene TRBV6-4 combines with J gene TRBJ1-5, with TRBD1 identical over 12 bases. The CDR3 contains 20 residues. Germline V lookup: CDR1 MRHNA, CDR2 SNTAGT. Germline trimming cut 4 bases from V and 1 base from J; bases unmatched to any gene: 14. CDR3 DNA: TGTGCCAGCAGTGTAACGACCCCCGGGACAGGGGGCTCGAGCAATCAGCCCCAGCATTTT. Its protein is CASSVTTPGTGGSSNQPQHF.

There are a few counts of this clonotype. This rearrangement joins TRBV20-1 to TRBJ2-3, with 10 bases matching TRBD1. Germline V CDR1 and CDR2: DFQATT, SNEGSKA (reference sequence). V gave up 5 bases and J gave up 3 bases; unmatched junction bases: 5. CDR3 length: 14 amino acids. DNA of the CDR3: TGCAGTGCTCTCGACAGGGGGCGGACAGATACGCAGTATTTT. Translation gives CSALDRGRTDTQYF.

The chain uses TRBV20-1 and TRBJ2-3, with 7 bases aligning to TRBD2. Germline lookup yields CDR1 DFQATT and CDR2 SNEGSKA (reference sequence). The CDR3 consists of 15 residues. Trimming at V came to 6 bases and at J to 5 bases, leaving 14 bases not matched to a gene. The CDR3 sequence is CSAGGGDHTEDTQYF. DNA of the CDR3: TGCAGTGCGGGGGGGGGGGACCACACAGAAGATACGCAGTATTTT.

This sequence joins TRBV13 and TRBJ2-7; either TRBD1 or TRBD2 may fit D (6 bases each). V lost 0 bases, J lost 0 bases, and 18 bases lay in between. This CDR3 spans 18 amino acids. Germline lookup yields CDR1 PRHDT and CDR2 FYEKMQ (reference sequence). The CDR3, as DNA: TGTGCCAGCAGCTTAGGGGGGGCATTGGGGGGACTCTCCTACGAGCAGTACTTC. This translates into CASSLGGALGGLSYEQYF.

This clonotype was observed a handful of times. The chain links TRBV11-2 to TRBJ1-3; the match to TRBD1 covers 8 bases. V was pared by 5 bases and J by 7 bases, with 13 bases of the junction left unmatched. Germline V CDR1 and CDR2: SGHAT, FQNNGV. CDR3 size: 16 residues. As DNA, the CDR3 is TGTGCCAGCAGCCGCGGACAGGGACCAGCGGGTAACACCATATATTTT. It codes for CASSRGQGPAGNTIYF.

J is TRBJ2-3 and V is TRBV25-1; possible D gene TRBD2, 6 bases. V was trimmed by 4 bases and J by 0 bases, leaving 11 bases between them. CDR3 length: 15 residues. Germline CDR1 MGHDK, CDR2 SYGVNS. CDR3 sequence (DNA): TGTGCCAGCAGTGCGTCAGGGACTAGCACAGATACGCAGTATTTT. Protein product: CASSASGTSTDTQYF.